The clone carrying this T cell receptor beta chain turned up a few times. Antigen specificity is unknown. This record comes from a study of T cells after yellow fever vaccination. Study-level findings and limits: Weaker, the secondary response had a peak occurring faster, on day 5 versus 15.

It was through 5'RACE template switching that TCR cDNA was made, with a universal primer site and UMIs added. TCRdb redid the calling of the 5' RACE reads with MiXCR, one entry per CDR3 protein. The sample records some 300,000 distinct CDR3 sequences, 7.5% to 9.5% being singletons. The ends were cut back, 0 bases at V and 7 bases at J, with 13 bases in the middle. In germline, CDR1 is ENHRY, CDR2 SYGVKD. The CDR3 totals 15 residues. V and J are TRBV10-3 and TRBJ1-5; D call uncertain. The origin of this receptor is a man between 18 and 29 years old who received the YFV17D yellow fever vaccine. The source was CD4+ T cells sorted from PBMCs, collected 5 days after the yellow fever booster vaccination. Here the CDR3 reads CAISESPGGGQPQHF. The DNA for the CDR3 is TGTGCCATCAGTGAGTCACCGGGAGGAGGACAGCCCCAGCATTTT.